Presented here are 32 T cell receptor beta chains from one specimen sequenced in a study of PD-1 blockade in mismatch repair-deficient tumors. Only in-frame clones appear in the TCRdb table, and some are missing; sequencing was by immunoSEQ multiplex PCR. Of more than 85,000 clones in the sample, 82% were seen once. The sample was peripheral blood, taken about eight months after starting pembrolizumab. All receptors come from an adult with mismatch repair-deficient cancer.

A few counts support this clone. One junction end disagrees with the germline gene, perhaps due to a read error. The V and J genes are TRBV6-1 and TRBJ2-7; D may be TRBD1 or TRBD2 (5 bases each). The germline CDR1 and CDR2 sequences are MNHNS and SASEGT. The CDR3 length is 15 residues. The DNA of the CDR3 is TGTGCCAGCAGGGAAGACGTTGGGACGTCCTACGAGCAGTACTTC. It codes for CASREDVGTSYEQYF.

This clone occurred once. The chain couples TRBV19 to TRBJ2-2; no clear D gene. The V end lost 3 bases, the J end lost 2 bases, and 10 bases lay between the germline ends. Germline CDR1 is LNHDA and CDR2 is SQIVND (reference sequence). The CDR3 contains 15 residues. The CDR3 DNA sequence: TGTGCCAGTAGTATTGGGCGAATAAACACCGGGGAGCTGTTTTTT. This gives the protein CASSIGRINTGELFF.

J is TRBJ2-1 and V is TRBV7-2, with D unresolved. The V and J ends lost 3 bases and 3 bases respectively, with 6 bases between them. The CDR3 totals 13 residues. CDR1 is SGHTA, CDR2 FQGNSA, per germline. CDR3: CASSFNLYNEQFF. CDR3 coding DNA: TGTGCCAGCAGCTTCAACCTCTACAATGAGCAGTTCTTC.

The chain couples TRBV12-5 to TRBJ2-1, with 8 bases matching TRBD1. CDR1 is LGHNT, CDR2 FRNRAP, per germline. The J segment lost 1 base and the V segment lost 8 bases, leaving 4 bases of the junction unmatched. The CDR3 runs to 14 residues. The CDR3 loop is CASSWTGSYNEQFF. The CDR3 bases are TGTGCTAGTTCCTGGACAGGGTCCTACAATGAGCAGTTCTTC.

This clone was seen only once. The V and J genes are TRBV9 and TRBJ1-1; D gene unclear. This CDR3 contains 14 residues. Deletions cut 4 bases from V and 0 bases from J, with 10 bases between. CDR1 and CDR2 (germline): SGDLS, YYNGEE. As DNA, the CDR3 is TGTGCCAGCAGCCCGACACCCCTGAACACTGAAGCTTTCTTT. This codes for CASSPTPLNTEAFF.

The chain is built from TRBV10-3 and TRBJ2-7, with 8 bases aligning to TRBD2. V was clipped by 7 bases and J by 5 bases; unmatched bases: 7. Germline CDR1 ENHRY, CDR2 SYGVKD. There are 13 residues in the CDR3. For the CDR3, the DNA is TGTGCCATCAATAGCGGGAACGTAAACGAGCAGTACTTC. As protein: CAINSGNVNEQYF.

The chain carries TRBV21-1 and TRBJ1-4. TRBV21-1 is annotated as a pseudogene. The CDR3 has 16 residues. The CDR3 DNA is TGTGCCAGTCAAAGGTCGGATTTATCAACTAATGAAAAACTGTTTTTT. It specifies CASQRSDLSTNEKLFF.

The chain recombines TRBV7-3 with TRBJ2-3; D remains unclear. Trimming stripped 4 bases from V and 0 bases from J, with 8 bases between. Germline V CDR1 and CDR2: SGHTA, FQGTGA. CDR3 length: 14 amino acids. This chain's CDR3 is CASSSQTSTDTQYF. In DNA form, the CDR3 reads TGTGCCAGCAGCTCTCAGACTAGCACAGATACGCAGTATTTT.

V usage is TRBV18 and J usage is TRBJ1-1; D gene unclear. Germline assignment: CDR1 KGHSH and CDR2 LQKENI. V was clipped by 3 bases and J by 1 base, with 6 bases between them. The CDR3 spans 13 residues. The CDR3 loop reads CASSPDKNTEAFF. CDR3 coding DNA: TGTGCCAGCTCACCTGACAAGAACACTGAAGCTTTCTTT.

The J gene is TRBJ1-2, the V gene TRBV5-4; TRBD1 is a possible D gene (5 bases). V was cut by 4 bases and J by 7 bases, with 11 bases left in between. Germline CDR1 and CDR2: SGHNT and YYREEE (reference sequence). The CDR3 spans 12 residues. DNA of the CDR3: TGTGCCAGCAGCCCCCTGGGGGGTGGCTACACCTTC. Encoded protein: CASSPLGGGYTF.

The CDR3 is CASSIGTGIAAGELFF. CDR3 sequence (DNA): TGTGCCAGTAGTATAGGGACAGGGATCGCAGCCGGGGAGCTGTTTTTT. This sequence joins TRBV19 and TRBJ2-2; 8 bases match TRBD1. In germline, CDR1 is LNHDA, CDR2 SQIVND (reference sequence). The CDR3 covers 16 residues. V shed 1 base, J shed 6 bases, and the junction held 7 bases outside the gene matches.

The chain has TRBV27 and TRBJ2-3; 14 bases agree with TRBD2. After removal of 2 bases from V and 11 bases from J, the junction contained 3 bases not matched to a gene. There are 14 residues in the CDR3. Germline CDR1 MNHEY, CDR2 SMNVEV (reference sequence). For the CDR3, the DNA is TGTGCCAGCAGTTTACGACTAGCGGGAGGGGTGCAGTATTTT. Amino acid sequence: CASSLRLAGGVQYF.

The chain couples TRBV18 to TRBJ2-3; D not certain. Germline CDR1 KGHSH, CDR2 LQKENI. The CDR3 loop spans 15 amino acids. The V end lost 2 bases, the J end lost 0 bases, and 9 bases lay between the germline ends. CDR3 loop: CASSPIYSSTDTQYF. The CDR3, as DNA: TGTGCCAGCTCACCAATCTACAGCAGCACAGATACGCAGTATTTT.

The DNA for the CDR3 is TGTGCCACCAGCAGAGGAAACGCCGAGCAGTACTTC. Translating gives CATSRGNAEQYF. The genes are TRBV15 and TRBJ2-7; D not certain. V lost 1 base and J 6 bases, leaving 7 bases between the germline ends. CDR3 length equals 12 residues. Looked up from germline, CDR1 is LNHNV and CDR2 is YYDKDF (reference sequence).

In its sample, this clone was seen once. The chain couples TRBV2 to TRBJ2-5, with D possibly matching TRBD1 (6 bases). Germline V lookup: CDR1 SNHLY, CDR2 FYNNEI. V lost 1 base to trimming and J lost 4 bases, with 10 bases between them. This CDR3 contains 14 residues. The CDR3 sequence: CASSEGQALETQYF. The CDR3 region has the DNA TGTGCCAGCAGTGAAGGACAGGCCCTAGAGACCCAGTACTTC.

This rearrangement joins TRBV5-1 to TRBJ1-5; 8 bases map to TRBD1. Trimming took 0 bases from V and 6 from J; bases not matched to a gene: 11. The CDR3 sequence is 17 residues long. Germline V CDR1 and CDR2: SGHRS, YFSETQ. The CDR3, as DNA: TGCGCCAGCAGCTTGGAAGGCGGACAGGGACGCGGTCAGCCCCAGCATTTT. It is translated as CASSLEGGQGRGQPQHF.

The V gene is TRBV15, the J gene TRBJ2-2; D is possibly TRBD1 or TRBD2 (7 bases each). CDR1 LNHNV and CDR2 YYDKDF come from the germline V gene (reference sequence). Trimming removed 6 bases at V and 4 bases at J, with 21 bases between. The CDR3 spans 17 residues. The DNA of the CDR3 is TGTGCCACCAGGGGGGGGGAGGGACAGAGAGGCACCGGGGAGCTGTTTTTT. This gives the protein CATRGGEGQRGTGELFF.

The CDR3 DNA follows: TGCGCCAGCAGCTTGGTATTGCTAACTTTCTTT. It codes for CASSLVLLTFF. The V and J genes are TRBV5-1 and TRBJ1-1; D is undetermined. The germline V and J ends were trimmed by 0 bases and 12 bases, with 9 bases remaining between them. Germline V gene lookup returns CDR1 SGHRS and CDR2 YFSETQ. This CDR3 is built from 11 residues.

This sequence joins TRBV5-1 and TRBJ2-3; 9 bases map to TRBD1. J lost 1 base, V lost 4 bases, and 4 bases had no gene match. Germline V gene lookup returns CDR1 SGHRS and CDR2 YFSETQ. This CDR3 has 15 amino acids. As DNA, the CDR3 is TGCGCCAGCAGCGGATGGACAGGGGGCACAGATACGCAGTATTTT. Its protein product is CASSGWTGGTDTQYF.

The chain carries TRBV11-3 and TRBJ2-5, with TRBD1 matching 8 bases. Germline V gene sequence: CDR1 SGHNT, CDR2 YENEEA. J gave up 5 bases and V 3 bases, and 8 bases lay outside the gene matches. The CDR3 sequence is 15 residues long. CDR3 DNA sequence: TGTGCCAGCAGCTTCTGGGGGACAGGCGACGAGACCCAGTACTTC. Translation: CASSFWGTGDETQYF.

The CDR3 loop is CASSDDVLLYSGNTIYF. In DNA, the CDR3 is TGTGCCAGCAGTGACGACGTCCTTCTGTACTCTGGAAACACCATATATTTT. V usage is TRBV6-1 and J usage is TRBJ1-3; D is uncertain. Trimming pared 3 bases from V and 0 bases from J, leaving 15 bases between. The CDR3 sequence is 17 residues long. In germline, CDR1 is MNHNS, CDR2 SASEGT.

The CDR3: CASTKLATNEQFF. In DNA form, the CDR3 reads TGTGCCAGCACCAAACTAGCGACCAATGAGCAGTTCTTC. The genes are TRBV6-5 and TRBJ2-1; 7 bases fit TRBD2. Germline assignment: CDR1 MNHEY and CDR2 SVGAGI. Trimming at V came to 7 bases and at J to 6 bases, leaving 6 bases not matched to a gene. The CDR3 runs to 13 residues.

This clone was found a few times. This rearrangement joins TRBV7-9 to TRBJ1-2; D is unclear. In germline, CDR1 is SEHNR, CDR2 FQNEAQ (reference sequence). V lost 2 bases to trimming and J lost 2 bases, with 3 bases between them. The length of the CDR3 is 12 residues. The CDR3 protein is CASSLTNYGYTF. DNA of the CDR3: TGTGCCAGCAGCTTAACGAACTATGGCTACACCTTC. Together with reference TRBV7-9 and TRBJ1-2, the CDR3 gives the full variable domain: DTGVSQNPRHKITKRGQNVTFRCDPISEHNRLYWYRQTLGQGPEFLTYFQNEAQLEKSRLLSDRFSAERPKGSFSTLEIQRTEQGDSAMYLCASSLTNYGYTFGSGTRLTVV.

Only a few counts were recorded for this clone. This chain links TRBV6-6 with TRBJ2-7; the D gene is possibly TRBD1 (5 bases). This CDR3 is 11 amino acids long. V lost 5 bases, J lost 4 bases, and 6 bases lay in between. The germline CDR1 and CDR2 sequences are MNHNY and SVGAGI (reference sequence). This CDR3 is CASSRGYEQYF. CDR3 coding DNA: TGTGCCAGCAGTAGGGGTTACGAGCAGTACTTC.

The chain joins TRBV7-6 to TRBJ2-1; possibly TRBD1 or TRBD2 for D (5 bases each). Germline CDR1 SGHVS, CDR2 FNYEAQ. Trimming took 4 bases from V and 5 from J, leaving 15 bases between them. The CDR3 is 15 amino acids. The CDR3 sequence: CASSYLLGTNNEQFF. The CDR3 nucleotides are TGTGCCAGCAGCTATCTACTCGGGACCAACAATGAGCAGTTCTTC.

This clone was found a few times. V and J are TRBV18 and TRBJ2-7; 8 bases agree with TRBD1. The CDR3 is 13 amino acids. V was clipped by 6 bases and J by 6 bases; unmatched bases: 7. The V gene's germline CDR1 is KGHSH and CDR2 LQKENI. The CDR3 DNA sequence: TGTGCCAGCTCCCGACAGGGGCTCCCCGAGCAGTACTTC. Translated, it gives CASSRQGLPEQYF.

The chain links TRBV19 to TRBJ2-7; D perhaps matches TRBD1 (6 bases). Germline CDR1 and CDR2: LNHDA and SQIVND (reference sequence). V lost 4 bases to trimming and J lost 2 bases, with 12 bases between them. The CDR3 covers 14 residues. Here the CDR3 reads CASSNGQRPYEQYF. CDR3 sequence (DNA): TGTGCCAGTAGTAACGGACAGAGGCCCTACGAGCAGTACTTC.

This clone was counted a single time. The V and J genes are TRBV7-3 and TRBJ2-1, with 8 bases fitting TRBD2. With 2 bases clipped from V and 0 bases from J, the junction kept 9 bases outside the gene matches. Germline assignment: CDR1 SGHTA and CDR2 FQGTGA. The CDR3 has 18 residues. In DNA, the CDR3 is TGTGCCAGCAGCTTAGGGGGAAGTAGCGGGAACTCCTACAATGAGCAGTTCTTC. Amino acids: CASSLGGSSGNSYNEQFF.

The chain is built from TRBV14 and TRBJ1-1; the D is unclear. Germline V lookup: CDR1 SGHDN, CDR2 FVKESK. V lost 7 bases and J 1 base, leaving 10 bases between the germline ends. The CDR3 contains 13 residues. The CDR3 sequence: CASNIDRNTEAFF. CDR3 nucleotides: TGTGCCAGCAACATTGACCGGAACACTGAAGCTTTCTTT.

Written as DNA, the CDR3 is TGTGCCAGCAGCCAAGCTGCGGGGAGCACAGATACGCAGTATTTT. It is translated as CASSQAAGSTDTQYF. V is TRBV14 and J is TRBJ2-3; tentatively, D is TRBD2 (6 bases). Germline loops: CDR1 SGHDN, CDR2 FVKESK. The CDR3 consists of 15 residues. Trimming cost V 1 base and J 0 bases, with 8 bases left between them.

CDR3: CASSLGQGIVNEQFF. CDR3 in DNA: TGTGCCAGCAGCTTGGGACAGGGAATCGTCAATGAGCAGTTCTTC. This chain uses TRBV5-8 with TRBJ2-1; TRBD1 matches at 7 bases. The CDR3 length is 15 residues. Germline CDR1 and CDR2: SGHTS and YDEGEE. The V gene end was trimmed by 0 bases and the J gene end by 6 bases; junction bases not matched to a gene: 6.

The chain employs TRBV9 and TRBJ2-3, with TRBD1 as a possible D gene (5 bases). The CDR3 runs 15 residues. CDR1 and CDR2 (germline): SGDLS, YYNGEE. Trimming cost V 2 bases and J 3 bases, with 13 bases left between them. The CDR3 DNA reads TGTGCCAGCAGCGTTCAAGGGGAAGAGACAGATACGCAGTATTTT. Encoded protein: CASSVQGEETDTQYF.